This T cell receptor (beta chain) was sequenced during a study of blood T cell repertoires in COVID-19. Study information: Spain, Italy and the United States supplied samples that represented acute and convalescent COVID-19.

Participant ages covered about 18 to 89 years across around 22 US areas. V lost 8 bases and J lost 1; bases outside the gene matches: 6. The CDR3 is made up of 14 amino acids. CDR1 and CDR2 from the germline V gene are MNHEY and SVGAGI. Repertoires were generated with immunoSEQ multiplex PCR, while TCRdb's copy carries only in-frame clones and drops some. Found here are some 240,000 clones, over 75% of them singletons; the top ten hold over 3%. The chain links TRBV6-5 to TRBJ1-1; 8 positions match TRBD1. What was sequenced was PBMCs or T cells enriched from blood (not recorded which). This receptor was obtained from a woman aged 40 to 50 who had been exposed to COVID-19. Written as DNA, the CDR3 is TGTGCCAGCTTAGGAGGACAGGGGAACACTGAAGCTTTCTTT. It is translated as CASLGGQGNTEAFF.